The source of this T cell receptor (beta chain) is a study of blood T cell repertoires in COVID-19. Study overall: Some COVID-19 samples were acute and others convalescent; all came from the United States, Italy and Spain. PBMCs, B-cell-depleted T cells, or T cells provided the cDNA or gDNA that made up the material.

As handled by the study authors: Nucleated cell counts were estimated from reference gene primer amplification. Sequenced by immunoSEQ multiplex PCR; TCRdb stores in-frame clones only, minus some. V and J calls plus clone size are reproduced from that table; the DNA served to infer D and trimming. This table holds hundreds of thousands of clones, 70% to 90% found once. Between the trimmed V and J ends, which lost 1 base and 0 bases, there was a span of 10 bases. Germline CDR1 reads LNHDA; CDR2 reads SQIVND (reference sequence). This CDR3 has 16 residues. V usage is TRBV19 and J usage is TRBJ2-1; the D gene is possibly TRBD1 (6 bases). This TCR derives from a man between 18 and 29 years old with active or convalescent COVID-19. The sequenced sample consisted of peripheral blood. CDR3 residues: CASSIAGVSSYNEQFF. The CDR3 DNA follows: TGTGCCAGTAGTATAGCAGGGGTTAGCTCCTACAATGAGCAGTTCTTC. The full variable domain, its missing parts supplied by reference TRBV19 and TRBJ2-1, is DGGITQSPKYLFRKEGQNVTLSCEQNLNHDAMYWYRQDPGQGLRLIYYSQIVNDFQKGDIAEGYSVSREKKESFPLTVTSAQKNPTAFYLCASSIAGVSSYNEQFFGPGTRLTVL.